The clone carrying this TCR beta chain was detected once. With 4 bases removed from V and 10 bases from J, the gap between germline ends came to 25 bases. Germline loops: CDR1 LGHDT, CDR2 YNNKEL (reference sequence). The CDR3 is 16 residues long. The sample belongs to a study of blood T cell repertoires in COVID-19. At the level of the study: In each case, the material was cDNA or gDNA derived from T cells, B-cell-depleted T cells, or PBMCs.

Original analysis: Researchers report that nucleated cell counts were estimated from reference gene primer amplification. Data came from immunoSEQ multiplex PCR; TCRdb stores just in-frame clones and leaves some out. V, J and clone size reflect that table, while D and trimming were determined from the DNA. The repertoire consists of around 100,000 clones, with approximately 86% occurring once and the leading ten covering 5.5% to 6.5%. The TCR sequence derives from a woman aged 60 to 75 with acute or convalescent COVID-19. The sample consisted of peripheral blood. The rearrangement links TRBV3-1 (or the pseudogene TRBV3-2) to TRBJ1-1, with a weak D call TRBD1 (5 bases). The CDR3 is CASSPQGTLHSVGAFF. DNA for the CDR3: TGTGCCAGCAGCCCCCAGGGTACCCTCCATTCGGTAGGAGCTTTCTTT.